This TCR beta chain was retrieved from a study of cytomegalovirus exposure and HLA in healthy donors. CDR3 length: 15 amino acids. Germline V gene lookup returns CDR1 MNHNY and CDR2 SVGAGI (reference sequence). V lost 1 base to trimming and J lost 4 bases; unmatched junction nucleotides: 6. Researchers ran the PCR with 60 Vbeta and 13 Jbeta primers. Sequencing used immunoSEQ multiplex PCR; TCRdb keeps in-frame clones, though not all of them. The sample contains about 120,000 clones, 82% of which appear only once. The receptor comes from a male donor in good health and CMV-seropositive. The chain couples TRBV6-6 to TRBJ1-1; 7 bases match TRBD1. The material sequenced was PBMCs. DNA of the CDR3: TGTGCCAGCAGTTACTTAACCCAGGGGGGCACTGAAGCTTTCTTT. It specifies CASSYLTQGGTEAFF.